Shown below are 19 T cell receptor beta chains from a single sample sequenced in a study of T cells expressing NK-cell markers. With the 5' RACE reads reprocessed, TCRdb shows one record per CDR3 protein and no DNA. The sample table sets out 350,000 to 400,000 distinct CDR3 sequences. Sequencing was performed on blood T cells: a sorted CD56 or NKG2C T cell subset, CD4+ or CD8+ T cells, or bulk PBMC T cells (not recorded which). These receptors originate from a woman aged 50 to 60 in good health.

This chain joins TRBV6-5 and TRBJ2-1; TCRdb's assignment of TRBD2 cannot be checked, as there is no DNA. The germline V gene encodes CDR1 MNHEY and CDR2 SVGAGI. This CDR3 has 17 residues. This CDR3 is CASSRRTSGRANNEQFF.

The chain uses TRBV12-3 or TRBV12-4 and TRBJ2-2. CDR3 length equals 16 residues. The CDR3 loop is CASSTGPRGNTGELFF.

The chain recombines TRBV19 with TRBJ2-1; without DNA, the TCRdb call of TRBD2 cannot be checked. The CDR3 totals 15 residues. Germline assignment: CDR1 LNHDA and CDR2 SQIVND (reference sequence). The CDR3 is CASSGSGRAYNEQFF.

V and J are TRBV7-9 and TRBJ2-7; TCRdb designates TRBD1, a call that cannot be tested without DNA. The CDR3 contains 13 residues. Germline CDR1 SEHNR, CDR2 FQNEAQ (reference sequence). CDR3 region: CASSNRVSYEQYF.

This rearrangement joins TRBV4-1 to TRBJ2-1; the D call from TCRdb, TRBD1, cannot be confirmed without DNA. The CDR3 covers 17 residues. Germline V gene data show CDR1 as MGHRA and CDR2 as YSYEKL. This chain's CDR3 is CASSQDPTGGLLNEQFF.

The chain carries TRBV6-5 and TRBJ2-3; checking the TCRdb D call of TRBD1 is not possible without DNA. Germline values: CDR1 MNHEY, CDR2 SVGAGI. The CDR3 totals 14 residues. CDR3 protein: CASRMTGSTDTQYF.

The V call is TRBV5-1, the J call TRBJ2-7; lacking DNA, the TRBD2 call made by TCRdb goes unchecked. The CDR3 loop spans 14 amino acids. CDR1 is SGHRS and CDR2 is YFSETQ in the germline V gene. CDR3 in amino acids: CASTGTSGIYEQYF.

This chain's CDR3 is CATSRDPSVGELFF. This chain joins TRBV15 and TRBJ2-2; checking the TCRdb D call of TRBD2 is not possible without DNA. The germline V gene encodes CDR1 LNHNV and CDR2 YYDKDF (reference sequence). The CDR3 is 14 residues long.

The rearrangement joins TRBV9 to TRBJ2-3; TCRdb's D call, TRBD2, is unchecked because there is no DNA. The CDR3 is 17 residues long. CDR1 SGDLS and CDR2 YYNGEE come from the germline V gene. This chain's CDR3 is CASSPPLAFSSTDTQYF.

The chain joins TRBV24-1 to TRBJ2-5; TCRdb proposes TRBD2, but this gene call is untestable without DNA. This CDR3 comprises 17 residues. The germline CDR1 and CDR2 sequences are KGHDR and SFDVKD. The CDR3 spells CATSDLVPSGSGETQYF.

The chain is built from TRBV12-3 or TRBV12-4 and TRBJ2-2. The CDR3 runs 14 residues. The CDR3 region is CASSLADRNRELFF.

The CDR3 sequence is CASRNGKARSYNEQFF. This chain links TRBV12-3 or TRBV12-4 with TRBJ2-1; the TCRdb call, TRBD2, lacks DNA for checking. There are 16 residues in the CDR3.

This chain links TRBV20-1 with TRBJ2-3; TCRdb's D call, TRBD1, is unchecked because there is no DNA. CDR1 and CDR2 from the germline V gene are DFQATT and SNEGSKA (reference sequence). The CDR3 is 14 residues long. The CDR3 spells CSAREGPWTDTQYF.

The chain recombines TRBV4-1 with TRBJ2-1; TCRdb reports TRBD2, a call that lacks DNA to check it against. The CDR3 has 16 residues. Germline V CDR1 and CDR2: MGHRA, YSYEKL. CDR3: CASSQGRSGGLNEQFF.

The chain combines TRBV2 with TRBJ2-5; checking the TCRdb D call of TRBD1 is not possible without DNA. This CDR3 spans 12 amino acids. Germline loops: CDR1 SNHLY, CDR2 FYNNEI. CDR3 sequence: CAGGQEQETQYF.

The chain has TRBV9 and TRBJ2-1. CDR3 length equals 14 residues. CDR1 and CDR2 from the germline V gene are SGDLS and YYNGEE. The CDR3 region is CASSARWGLNEQFF.

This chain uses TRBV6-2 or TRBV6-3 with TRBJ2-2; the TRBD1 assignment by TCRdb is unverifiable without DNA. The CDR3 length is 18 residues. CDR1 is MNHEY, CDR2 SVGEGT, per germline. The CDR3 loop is CASSRYGGQGATTGELFF.

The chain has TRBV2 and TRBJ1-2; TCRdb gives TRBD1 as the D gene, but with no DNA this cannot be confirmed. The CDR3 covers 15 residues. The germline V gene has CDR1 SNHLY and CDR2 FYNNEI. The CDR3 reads CASSVLDTTNYGYTF.

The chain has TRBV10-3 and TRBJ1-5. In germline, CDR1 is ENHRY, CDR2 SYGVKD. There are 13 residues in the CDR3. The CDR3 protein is CAISEVRGQPQHF.